The TCR beta chain under discussion was sequenced for a study of blood T cell repertoires in COVID-19. Study overall: Samples came from the United States, Italy and Spain, spanning acute and convalescent COVID-19. The analysed material was cDNA or gDNA that came from T cells, B-cell-depleted T cells, or PBMCs.

CDR1 is MGHRA, CDR2 YSYEKL, per germline. Trimming removed 1 base from V and 4 bases from J, with 10 bases in between. The CDR3 is made up of 14 amino acids. Those enrolled in Seattle joined during active infection and were followed longitudinally afterward. Original analysis: It was from reference gene primer amplification that nucleated cell counts were estimated. The data were produced by immunoSEQ multiplex PCR, yet TCRdb's version contains in-frame clones alone and is incomplete. For V, J and clone size, that table is used; D and trimming come from the DNA. The profile shows 300,000 to 400,000 clones, roughly 90% of them singletons.

The rearrangement uses TRBV4-1 and TRBJ1-2, with D possibly being TRBD1 (5 bases). Sequenced material: peripheral blood. This TCR derives from a woman aged 65 to 85 with COVID-19, enrolled during active disease. CDR3 DNA: TGCGCCAGCAGCCAAGGACAGATGAGCTATGGCTACACCTTC. It encodes CASSQGQMSYGYTF.